Each of the 18 T cell receptor beta chains below was sequenced from the same sample in a study of beta chain features in type 1 diabetes. The investigators reverse transcribed all of the isolated RNA, so they sequenced expressed TCRB transcripts. This table comes from immunoSEQ multiplex PCR, and its TCRdb copy is limited to in-frame clones, with some not included. The data hold hundreds of thousands of clones, with about 16% observed a single time. The sample taken for sequencing was naive CD4+ T cells from blood. The receptors derive from a man aged 18-30 years in good health.

V and J are TRBV29-1 and TRBJ2-7; TRBD1 agrees at 9 bases. Germline V gives CDR1 SQVTM, CDR2 ANQGSEA. J lost 6 bases, V lost 6 bases, and 12 bases had no gene match. This CDR3 spans 14 amino acids. CDR3 DNA sequence: TGCAGCGTGGAACCCGGGACAGGGCTTGGCGAGCAGTACTTC. This gives the protein CSVEPGTGLGEQYF.

This clone was observed a handful of times. The chain carries TRBV9 and TRBJ2-6; D unclear. V was trimmed by 0 bases and J by 0 bases, leaving 7 bases between them. The CDR3 totals 16 residues. The germline gives CDR1 SGDLS, CDR2 YYNGEE. The CDR3 bases are TGTGCCAGCAGCGTAGAAGGGAACTCTGGGGCCAACGTCCTGACTTTC. Encoded protein: CASSVEGNSGANVLTF. Based on the CDR3 plus reference TRBV9 and TRBJ2-6, the full variable domain is DSGVTQTPKHLITATGQRVTLRCSPRSGDLSVYWYQQSLDQGLQFLIQYYNGEERAKGNILERFSAQQFPDLHSELNLSSLELGDSALYFCASSVEGNSGANVLTFGAGSRLTVL.

CDR3 DNA sequence: TGTGCCAGCAGCTTGGACAGGCAGGATACGCAGTATTTT. It codes for CASSLDRQDTQYF. The chain combines TRBV5-4 with TRBJ2-3; possible D gene TRBD1, 5 bases. V was trimmed by 0 bases and J by 6 bases, leaving 8 bases between them. Per the germline V gene, CDR1 is SGHNT and CDR2 is YYREEE (reference sequence). The CDR3 runs to 13 residues.

This clone was observed a handful of times. DNA for the CDR3: TGTGCCATTGGACGGAACACTGAAGCTTTCTTT. Protein sequence: CAIGRNTEAFF. The genes are TRBV27 and TRBJ1-1; D uncertain. The V and J ends lost 10 bases and 1 base respectively, with 7 bases between them. Germline lookup yields CDR1 MNHEY and CDR2 SMNVEV (reference sequence). CDR3 length: 11 amino acids.

In this sample, this clone turned up a few times. This chain uses TRBV18 with TRBJ2-7; D call uncertain. CDR3 length: 15 residues. V was shortened by 2 bases and J by 0 bases, with 11 bases between the two germline ends. CDR1 is KGHSH and CDR2 is LQKENI in the germline V gene. The CDR3 bases are TGTGCCAGCTCACCATCCCAGGCGAACTCCTACGAGCAGTACTTC. Encoded protein: CASSPSQANSYEQYF.

This clone was observed a handful of times. The chain combines TRBV2 with TRBJ2-1, with TRBD1 matching 8 bases. This CDR3 has 15 residues. V dropped 6 bases and J dropped 2; count of bases not matched to a gene: 6. The germline CDR1 and CDR2 sequences are SNHLY and FYNNEI. The CDR3, as DNA: TGTGCCAGCAGGGAAAACAGGGGGACCTACAATGAGCAGTTCTTC. Encoded protein: CASRENRGTYNEQFF.

This clone was seen a handful of times. The J gene is TRBJ1-2, the V gene TRBV7-9, with a tentative D call TRBD1 (5 bases). The CDR3 length is 13 residues. Germline V gene sequence: CDR1 SEHNR, CDR2 FQNEAQ (reference sequence). The V gene lost 8 bases and the J gene lost 4 bases, with 14 bases spanning the gap. The CDR3 DNA follows: TGTGCCAGCTCCGTGCAGGGCTCCTATGGCTACACCTTC. Translation gives CASSVQGSYGYTF.

This clone was seen a handful of times. This sequence joins TRBV7-2 and TRBJ2-7; TRBD2 agrees at 9 bases. Germline V gives CDR1 SGHTA, CDR2 FQGNSA. The CDR3 has 14 residues. V was clipped by 5 bases and J by 0 bases; unmatched bases: 2. The CDR3 region is CASSKTSGSYEQYF. The CDR3 coding sequence is TGTGCCAGCAGCAAGACTAGCGGCTCCTACGAGCAGTACTTC.

This clone was seen more than once but under ten times. The genes are TRBV16 and TRBJ1-4, with a weak D call TRBD1 (5 bases). The V and J ends lost 2 bases and 11 bases respectively, with 15 bases between them. CDR1 is KGHSY, CDR2 FQNENV, per germline. The CDR3 has 14 residues. The CDR3 bases are TGTGCCAGCAGCCAACCCGGGACCGCCCGGAAACTGTTTTTT. This codes for CASSQPGTARKLFF.

This clone has only a few counts. The rearrangement joins TRBV2 to TRBJ2-6, with 9 bases that match TRBD1. With 6 bases clipped from V and 0 bases from J, the junction kept 9 bases outside the gene matches. This CDR3 region has 18 residues. CDR1 SNHLY and CDR2 FYNNEI come from the germline V gene. CDR3 region: CASSQGQGTFSGANVLTF. CDR3 DNA sequence: TGTGCCAGCAGCCAAGGACAGGGGACCTTCTCTGGGGCCAACGTCCTGACTTTC.

On this clone: With a much larger clone just one base away, this may be a read error. This rearrangement joins TRBV5-6 to TRBJ2-1; D call uncertain. V was pared by 3 bases and J by 12 bases, with 10 bases between. Germline CDR1 and CDR2: SGHDT and YYEEEE. The CDR3 is 11 amino acids. DNA for the CDR3: TGTGCCAGCAGCTCCCCGGGTGGGCAGTTCTTC. It encodes CASSSPGGQFF.

The chain recombines TRBV19 with TRBJ2-5, with a tentative D call TRBD1 (5 bases). In germline, CDR1 is LNHDA, CDR2 SQIVND (reference sequence). Trimming took off 6 bases at V and 5 bases at J, with 19 bases between the two ends. CDR3 length equals 15 residues. The DNA of the CDR3 is TGTGCCAGTAGCACCTCATCTAGTGGGGCGGAGACCCAGTACTTC. Translated: CASSTSSSGAETQYF.

There are a few counts of this clone. The chain links TRBV4-1 to TRBJ1-5; D uncertain. Germline V gene sequence: CDR1 MGHRA, CDR2 YSYEKL. CDR3 length: 15 amino acids. Trimming removed 1 base from V and 3 bases from J, with 10 bases in between. Here the CDR3 reads CASSQVGRVNQPQHF. The CDR3 DNA follows: TGCGCCAGCAGCCAAGTAGGGCGGGTCAATCAGCCCCAGCATTTT.

The chain recombines TRBV19 with TRBJ2-7, with 12 bases aligning to TRBD2. V was clipped by 4 bases and J by 2 bases; unmatched bases: 9. The CDR3 runs 17 residues. Looked up from germline, CDR1 is LNHDA and CDR2 is SQIVND (reference sequence). CDR3 in DNA: TGTGCCAGTAGTAAGACTAGCGGGAGACGAGCCACCTACGAGCAGTACTTC. This sequence encodes CASSKTSGRRATYEQYF.

This chain links TRBV18 with TRBJ2-1; the D call may be TRBD1 or TRBD2 (5 bases each). V lost 7 bases and J lost 5, with 15 bases in between. The CDR3 runs to 14 residues. Germline V gene lookup returns CDR1 KGHSH and CDR2 LQKENI. As DNA, the CDR3 is TGTGCCAGCTTGCCCGGGACGCGGAACAATGAGCAGTTCTTC. As protein: CASLPGTRNNEQFF. Supplemented by reference TRBV18 and TRBJ2-1, the full variable domain reads NAGVMQNPRHLVRRRGQEARLRCSPMKGHSHVYWYRQLPEEGLKFMVYLQKENIIDESGMPKERFSAEFPKEGPSILRIQQVVRGDSAAYFCASLPGTRNNEQFFGPGTRLTVL.

This clone was counted between two and nine times. The chain has TRBV28 and TRBJ2-3, with 9 bases matching TRBD2. The germline V gene has CDR1 MDHEN and CDR2 SYDVKM. CDR3 length: 15 amino acids. With V trimmed by 2 bases and J by 3 bases, 3 bases remained unmatched. CDR3 in amino acids: CASSLGLAGTDTQYF. CDR3 bases: TGTGCCAGCAGTTTAGGGCTAGCGGGGACAGATACGCAGTATTTT.

This clone was counted a few times. The rearrangement joins TRBV7-2 to TRBJ2-2; D gene unclear. The V end lost 5 bases, the J end lost 6 bases, and 10 bases lay between the germline ends. In germline, CDR1 is SGHTA, CDR2 FQGNSA. The CDR3 is made up of 13 amino acids. The CDR3 loop is CASSPRSPGELFF. The CDR3 DNA is TGTGCCAGCAGCCCAAGGAGCCCCGGGGAGCTGTTTTTT.

The chain combines TRBV30 with TRBJ1-5; no clear D gene. V was shortened by 0 bases and J by 11 bases, with 17 bases between the two germline ends. CDR1 is GTSNPN, CDR2 SVGIG, per germline (reference sequence). This CDR3 spans 14 amino acids. This chain's CDR3 is CAWSVTGGRKTQHF. The DNA of the CDR3 is TGTGCCTGGAGTGTAACCGGAGGCCGGAAAACCCAGCATTTT.